This T cell receptor (beta chain) was captured by sequencing in a study of Ad26.COV2.S vaccination and SARS-CoV-2 variants. Clones were read by immunoSEQ multiplex PCR, and TCRdb kept only the in-frame ones, dropping some. In the table there are about 350,000 clones, about 86% of which are singletons. Treatment reported: around 19 received Ad26.COV2.S at low or high dose, single or two shots; about 5 received placebo; per-sample allocation not given. Vaccine and placebo recipients were sampled on day 63 after the first injection. CDR3 size: 12 residues. Germline trimming cut 2 bases from V and 15 bases from J; bases unmatched to any gene: 6.

The sequenced sample was peripheral blood, obtained in a trial of Ad26.COV2.S vaccine versus placebo. The TCR was taken from a person between 18 and 59 years old who received the Ad26.COV2.S COVID-19 vaccine or a placebo. This sequence joins TRBV12-3 or TRBV12-4 and TRBJ2-1; TRBD1 agrees at 8 bases. DNA of the CDR3: TGTGCCAGCAGTTTAAGAACAGGGGGGACGTTCTTC. It codes for CASSLRTGGTFF.